A single T cell receptor (beta chain) is shown here with its context. The antigen is not known. Through a sample-barcoded 5' primer and a J-beta primer mix, a second PCR was run for roughly 6 to 12 cycles. TCRdb independently ran MiXCR on the 5' RACE reads; one entry per CDR3 protein. The table lists over 1,500,000 distinct CDR3 sequences, 40% to 55% of them singletons. This specimen belongs to a study of blood T cells in healthy people across ages. This CDR3 has 17 amino acids. V was cut by 0 bases and J by 5 bases, with 17 bases left in between. Germline V gene sequence: CDR1 LGHDT, CDR2 YNNKEL (reference sequence). Overall study findings and caveats: It was not known whether donors were CMV positive (a possible confounder of expanded clonotype changes).

Sequenced sample: blood. The sequence came from a woman in her forties in good health. The chain carries TRBV3-1 and TRBJ2-1; possible D gene TRBD1, 8 bases. CDR3: CASSQDWYRGGNNEQFF. CDR3 bases: TGTGCCAGCAGCCAAGATTGGTACAGGGGGGGAAACAATGAGCAGTTCTTC.